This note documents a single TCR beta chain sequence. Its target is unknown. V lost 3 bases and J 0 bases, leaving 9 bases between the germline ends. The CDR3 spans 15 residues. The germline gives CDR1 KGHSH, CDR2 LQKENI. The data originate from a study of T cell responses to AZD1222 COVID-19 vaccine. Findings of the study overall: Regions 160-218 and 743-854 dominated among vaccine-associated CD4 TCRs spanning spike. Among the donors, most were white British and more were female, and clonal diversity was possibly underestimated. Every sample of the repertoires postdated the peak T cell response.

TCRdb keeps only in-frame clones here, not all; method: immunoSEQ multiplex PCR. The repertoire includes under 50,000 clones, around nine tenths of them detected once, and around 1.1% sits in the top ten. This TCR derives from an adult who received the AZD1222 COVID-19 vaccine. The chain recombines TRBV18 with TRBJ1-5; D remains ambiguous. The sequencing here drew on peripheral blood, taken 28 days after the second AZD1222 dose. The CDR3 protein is CASSPGSNSNQPQHF. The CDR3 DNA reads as TGTGCCAGCTCACCGGGCAGCAATAGCAATCAGCCCCAGCATTTT. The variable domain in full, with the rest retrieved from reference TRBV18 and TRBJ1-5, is NAGVMQNPRHLVRRRGQEARLRCSPMKGHSHVYWYRQLPEEGLKFMVYLQKENIIDESGMPKERFSAEFPKEGPSILRIQQVVRGDSAAYFCASSPGSNSNQPQHFGDGTRLSIL.